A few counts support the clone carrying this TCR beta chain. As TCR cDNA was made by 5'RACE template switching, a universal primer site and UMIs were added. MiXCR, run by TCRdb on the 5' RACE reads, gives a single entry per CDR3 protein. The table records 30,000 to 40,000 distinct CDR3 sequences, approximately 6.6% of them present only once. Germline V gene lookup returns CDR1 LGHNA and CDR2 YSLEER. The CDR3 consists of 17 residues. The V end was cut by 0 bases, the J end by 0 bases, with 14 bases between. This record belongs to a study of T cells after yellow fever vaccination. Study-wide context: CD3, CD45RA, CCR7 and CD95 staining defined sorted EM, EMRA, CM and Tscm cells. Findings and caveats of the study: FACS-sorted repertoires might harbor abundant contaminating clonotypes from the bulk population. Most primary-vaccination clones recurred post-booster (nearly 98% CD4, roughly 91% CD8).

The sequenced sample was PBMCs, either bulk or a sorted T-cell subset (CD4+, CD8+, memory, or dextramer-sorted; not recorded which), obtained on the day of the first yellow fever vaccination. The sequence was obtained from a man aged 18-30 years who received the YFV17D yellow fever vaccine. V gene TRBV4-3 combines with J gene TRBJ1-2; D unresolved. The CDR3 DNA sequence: TGCGCCAGCAGCCAAGATATGCCACGAAAGGCTAACTATGGCTACACCTTC. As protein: CASSQDMPRKANYGYTF.